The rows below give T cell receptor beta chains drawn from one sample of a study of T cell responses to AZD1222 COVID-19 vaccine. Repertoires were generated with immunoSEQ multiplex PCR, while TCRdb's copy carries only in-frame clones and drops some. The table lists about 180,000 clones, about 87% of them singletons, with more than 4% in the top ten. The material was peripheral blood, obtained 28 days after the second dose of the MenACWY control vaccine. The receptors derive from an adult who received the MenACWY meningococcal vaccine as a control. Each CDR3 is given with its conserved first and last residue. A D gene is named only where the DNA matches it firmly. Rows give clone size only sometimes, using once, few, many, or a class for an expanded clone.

TGTGCCAGCTCACCTATTCAGGGGGCTAAAACTGAAGCTTTCTTT	CASSPIQGAKTEAFF	-	TRBV18	TRBJ1-1	TRBD1
TGTGCCAGTAGTACCGAGAGTAACAACGAGCAGTACTTC	CASSTESNNEQYF	-	TRBV19	TRBJ2-7	-
TGTGCCAGCAGTTACCCGGGCTTAAGAAGCAATCAGCCCCAGCATTTT	CASSYPGLRSNQPQHF	-	TRBV6-5	TRBJ1-5	-
TGCAGCGCCACAGGGGCAGGCTTGAACACTGAAGCTTTCTTT	CSATGAGLNTEAFF	-	TRBV29-1	TRBJ1-1	TRBD1
TGTGCCAGCAGTGTCCAACCATTCAATAATTCACCCCTCCACTTT	CASSVQPFNNSPLHF	few	TRBV27	TRBJ1-6	-
TGTGCCAGCAGTTTAGGAGCGGCCGCTTACGAGCAGTACTTC	CASSLGAAAYEQYF	-	TRBV28	TRBJ2-7	-
TGTGCCAGCAGCTTAGATCAGGGGCCCTACAATGAGCAGTTCTTC	CASSLDQGPYNEQFF	-	TRBV7-2	TRBJ2-1	-
TGTGCCAGCAGTTACCACTCCGGCCAGGGGGCTAATGAGCAGTTCTTC	CASSYHSGQGANEQFF	-	TRBV6-5	TRBJ2-1	TRBD1
TGCGCCAGCAGCTTGTTTTCCCGTAATGAAAAACTGTTTTTT	CASSLFSRNEKLFF	-	TRBV5-1	TRBJ1-4	-
TGCAGCGTTGGGGGATGGATGCCCGGGGAGCTGTTTTTT	CSVGGWMPGELFF	-	TRBV29-1	TRBJ2-2	-
TGTGCCAGCAGTACAGGGGGCGCTCCGGAGACCCAGTACTTC	CASSTGGAPETQYF	-	TRBV6-2/TRBV6-3	TRBJ2-5	TRBD1
TGTGCCTGGACCTCCGGAGTCTACGAGCAGTACTTC	CAWTSGVYEQYF	-	TRBV30	TRBJ2-7	-
TGTGCCAGCAGCTTAAGCACCCTTAGGACAGAAGAGACCCAGTACTTC	CASSLSTLRTEETQYF	-	TRBV7-2	TRBJ2-5	-
TGCAGCGTTGAAGGCGGCAGGGGGCTAAATGGCTACACCTTC	CSVEGGRGLNGYTF	-	TRBV29-1	TRBJ1-2	TRBD1
TGCGCCAGCAGCTTCGCGCTAGCCACAGATACGCAGTATTTT	CASSFALATDTQYF	-	TRBV5-1	TRBJ2-3	-
TGTGCCAGCAGGTTACAGGGGCTTGGGGAGCAGTACTTC	CASRLQGLGEQYF	-	TRBV28	TRBJ2-7	TRBD1
TGTGCCTGGAGTGTAGGGCTAGCGGCTTACAATGAGCAGTTCTTC	CAWSVGLAAYNEQFF	-	TRBV30	TRBJ2-1	TRBD2
TGTGCCAGCCGCCGCCGCGGGACAGGGGAAGTCTATGGCTACACCTTC	CASRRRGTGEVYGYTF	-	TRBV5-6	TRBJ1-2	TRBD1
TGTGCCAGCTCACTCGACGGGACTAACTATGGCTACACCTTC	CASSLDGTNYGYTF	-	TRBV18	TRBJ1-2	-
TGTGCCAGCAGCTTAGTTTTACGAGATACAGATACGCAGTATTTT	CASSLVLRDTDTQYF	-	TRBV7-2	TRBJ2-3	-
TGCAGTGCTGGAGGACAGGGACGCTACACCTTC	CSAGGQGRYTF	-	TRBV20-1	TRBJ1-2	TRBD1
TGTGCCAGCAGTGAATATAGTTATGGCTACACCTTC	CASSEYSYGYTF	-	TRBV25-1	TRBJ1-2	-
TGTGCCAGCAGCTTAGGGGGAGGAAATGAGCAGTTCTTC	CASSLGGGNEQFF	-	TRBV7-6	TRBJ2-1	-
TGTGCCAGCGGGGCCCGGACGTCAAACACTGAAGCTTTCTTT	CASGARTSNTEAFF	-	TRBV6-5	TRBJ1-1	-
TGTGCCAGCAGTTTCCGGGACCCCAATCAGCCCCAGCATTTT	CASSFRDPNQPQHF	-	TRBV28	TRBJ1-5	-
TGTGCCACCAGTGATTCGGGGGCAACTAATGAAAAACTGTTTTTT	CATSDSGATNEKLFF	-	TRBV24-1	TRBJ1-4	-
TGCGCCAGCAGTGAGTCACAGGGGGCGCCGGGAGGCTACACCTTC	CASSESQGAPGGYTF	-	TRBV10-2	TRBJ1-2	TRBD1
TGTGCCGTACCTAGACCTCCTGGTGATCCCGGGGAGCTGTTTTTT	CAVPRPPGDPGELFF	-	TRBV28	TRBJ2-2	-
TGTGCCAGCAGCCTTGCGGGGGGCCATGAGCAGTTCTTC	CASSLAGGHEQFF	once	TRBV14	TRBJ2-1	TRBD2
TGTGCCAGCAGCCCACCGGGACAGGGACAAAAACTGTTTTTT	CASSPPGQGQKLFF	once	TRBV7-8	TRBJ1-4	TRBD1
TGTGCCAGCACCGTTATGACAGGGGGCTTCATGAACACTGAAGCTTTCTTT	CASTVMTGGFMNTEAFF	-	TRBV7-2	TRBJ1-1	TRBD1
TGTGCCAGCGGTCCGGGGAGGCAGTTGAATCAGCCCCAGCATTTT	CASGPGRQLNQPQHF	once	TRBV28	TRBJ1-5	-
TGTGCCAGCAGCTTATCCCCGCCGACGAAAACCACCGGGGAGCTGTTTTTT	CASSLSPPTKTTGELFF	-	TRBV7-2	TRBJ2-2	-
TGTGCCAGCAGCTCGGGCAAACTAGCCCCCGAGACCCAGTACTTC	CASSSGKLAPETQYF	-	TRBV7-3	TRBJ2-5	-
TGTGCCAGCAGCCCGTCATCAGAAAATGAAAAACTGTTTTTT	CASSPSSENEKLFF	-	TRBV4-2	TRBJ1-4	-
TGTGCCAGTAGTTGGTCCGTGGCGCGGGAGACCGATACGCAGTATTTT	CASSWSVARETDTQYF	-	TRBV19	TRBJ2-3	TRBD2
TGCGCCAGCAGCTTGGGACGGAACTATGGCTACACCTTC	CASSLGRNYGYTF	-	TRBV5-1	TRBJ1-2	-
TGTGCCAGCAGTTTAAACTGGGACAGGGAAGAGACCCAGTACTTC	CASSLNWDREETQYF	-	TRBV28	TRBJ2-5	TRBD1
TGTGCCAGCAGCTTGATCGCGACAGGGGGCTCCGGCTACACCTTC	CASSLIATGGSGYTF	-	TRBV5-6	TRBJ1-2	TRBD1
TGTGCCAGCAGCGTAATGACTAGCGGGAGTTTAAATGAGCAGTTCTTC	CASSVMTSGSLNEQFF	-	TRBV9	TRBJ2-1	TRBD2
TGTGCCAGCCAACCCCAGTCCTACAATGAGCAGTTCTTC	CASQPQSYNEQFF	few	TRBV28	TRBJ2-1	-
TGTGCCAGCAGCCCAGCTAGGTTGTGGGACGGCTATGGCTACACCTTC	CASSPARLWDGYGYTF	-	TRBV5-4	TRBJ1-2	-
TGTGCCAGCAGTTACCTCCGGGACAGTAATTCACCCCTCCACTTT	CASSYLRDSNSPLHF	-	TRBV6-5	TRBJ1-6	TRBD1
TGCGCCAGCAGCTTGGGGGGGAGCTCCTACGAGCAGTACTTC	CASSLGGSSYEQYF	-	TRBV5-1	TRBJ2-7	-
TGCGCCAGCAGCCAGTCGGACGGAAGTAATGAAAAACTGTTTTTT	CASSQSDGSNEKLFF	-	TRBV4-1	TRBJ1-4	-
TGTGCCAGCAGCTTGGGGTTTGGGGGTAACTATGGCTACACCTTC	CASSLGFGGNYGYTF	-	TRBV5-4	TRBJ1-2	-
TGTGCCAGCAGTGACGGGCGATCTAATGAAAAACTGTTTTTT	CASSDGRSNEKLFF	-	TRBV2	TRBJ1-4	-
TGTGCCAGCAGAAGATCAGAGGGACTAGCGGGAGGGTCTGAGCAGTTCTTC	CASRRSEGLAGGSEQFF	-	TRBV7-9	TRBJ2-1	TRBD2
TGTGCCTGGAGTGGAGGTCCGGGAGCTTTCTTT	CAWSGGPGAFF	-	TRBV30	TRBJ1-1	-
TGTGCCAGCAGTGCTACAACAGGGGCCCTCTCTGGGGCCAACGTCCTGACTTTC	CASSATTGALSGANVLTF	-	TRBV2	TRBJ2-6	TRBD1
TGTGCCAGCAGCCGTGCGTTGCGAACTGAAGCTTTCTTT	CASSRALRTEAFF	few	TRBV27	TRBJ1-1	-
TGCGCCAGCAGCTTGCCTACGACTAGCGGGAGCGTCTATGAGCAGTTCTTC	CASSLPTTSGSVYEQFF	-	TRBV5-1	TRBJ2-1	TRBD2
TGTGCCAGCAGCTTCGGGGGGTTTCCATCCCAGCATTTT	CASSFGGFPSQHF	-	TRBV7-8	TRBJ1-5	-